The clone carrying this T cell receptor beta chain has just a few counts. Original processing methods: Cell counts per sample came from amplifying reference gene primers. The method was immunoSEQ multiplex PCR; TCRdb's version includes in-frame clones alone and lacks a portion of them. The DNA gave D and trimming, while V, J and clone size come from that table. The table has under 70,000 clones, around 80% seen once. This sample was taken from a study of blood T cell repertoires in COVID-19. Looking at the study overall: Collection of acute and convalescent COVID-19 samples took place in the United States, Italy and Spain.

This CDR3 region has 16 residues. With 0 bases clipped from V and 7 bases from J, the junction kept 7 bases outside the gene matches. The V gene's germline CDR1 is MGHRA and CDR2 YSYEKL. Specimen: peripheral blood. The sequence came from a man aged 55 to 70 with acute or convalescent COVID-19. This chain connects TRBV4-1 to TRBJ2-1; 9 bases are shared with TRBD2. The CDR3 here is CASSQEGAGGLNEQFF. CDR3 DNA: TGCGCCAGCAGCCAAGAAGGAGCGGGAGGATTAAATGAGCAGTTCTTC.